These 7 T cell receptor beta chains came from one sample sequenced in a study of shared clonotypes between healthy human individuals. Clones were sequenced by immunoSEQ multiplex PCR, and TCRdb holds only the in-frame ones, with some missing. Of roughly 2.4 million clones in the sample, around 95% are singletons; the top ten hold 0.1% to 0.15%. The sample comprised naive CD4+ T cells sorted from blood. Noted subset: CD45RA+ positively selected. All receptors come from a man between 18 and 29 years old in good health.

The rearrangement links TRBV2 to TRBJ2-7; weak D call: TRBD1 (5 bases). The CDR3 has 15 amino acids. The germline CDR1 and CDR2 sequences are SNHLY and FYNNEI. Between the trimmed V and J ends, which lost 2 bases and 5 bases, there was a span of 16 bases. CDR3 coding DNA: TGTGCCAGCAGTGAACGGGCAGGGATCTGGGACGAGCAGTACTTC. Translation gives CASSERAGIWDEQYF.

The V gene is TRBV2, the J gene TRBJ1-1; D is undetermined. This CDR3 is 12 amino acids long. Trimming took 4 bases from V and 6 from J, leaving 9 bases between them. The germline gives CDR1 SNHLY, CDR2 FYNNEI. CDR3 in amino acids: CASSAMKAEAFF. The CDR3 DNA is TGTGCCAGCAGTGCAATGAAGGCTGAAGCTTTCTTT.

J is TRBJ1-1 and V is TRBV19, with D perhaps matching TRBD1 (6 bases). This CDR3 is 15 amino acids long. CDR1 and CDR2 (germline): LNHDA, SQIVND (reference sequence). Trimming took off 7 bases at V and 0 bases at J, with 15 bases between the two ends. The CDR3 bases are TGTGCCAGTACGTCCGGGACAATAATGAACACTGAAGCTTTCTTT. This codes for CASTSGTIMNTEAFF.

The J gene is TRBJ2-7, the V gene TRBV5-6; D is uncertain. CDR1 is SGHDT and CDR2 is YYEEEE in the germline V gene. The CDR3 contains 16 residues. The V end lost 1 base, the J end lost 0 bases, and 14 bases lay between the germline ends. CDR3 protein: CASSLRAWKSSYEQYF. The CDR3, as DNA: TGTGCCAGCAGCTTGAGGGCGTGGAAAAGCTCCTACGAGCAGTACTTC.

This chain uses TRBV5-6 with TRBJ2-1, with TRBD2 matching 12 bases. Germline CDR1 and CDR2: SGHDT and YYEEEE. Losses at the gene ends were 3 bases for V and 5 bases for J; bases not matched to a gene: 3. The CDR3 length is 15 residues. CDR3 loop: CASSYRTSGNNEQFF. The CDR3 DNA sequence: TGTGCCAGCAGCTACCGGACTAGCGGGAACAATGAGCAGTTCTTC. The full variable domain, completed using reference TRBV5-6 and TRBJ2-1, is DAGVTQSPTHLIKTRGQQVTLRCSPKSGHDTVSWYQQALGQGPQFIFQYYEEEERQRGNFPDRFSGHQFPNYSSELNVNALLLGDSALYLCASSYRTSGNNEQFFGPGTRLTVL.

V is TRBV9 and J is TRBJ2-2, with TRBD2 matching 10 bases. Trimming removed 4 bases from V and 5 bases from J; junction bases left unmatched: 8. Germline-derived CDR1 and CDR2 are SGDLS and YYNGEE. The CDR3 consists of 16 residues. The CDR3 here is CASSKTGTSVTGELFF. CDR3 sequence (DNA): TGTGCCAGCAGCAAAACCGGGACTAGCGTTACCGGGGAGCTGTTTTTT.

The chain joins TRBV7-9 to TRBJ1-2; D may be TRBD1 (6 bases). Trimming stripped 5 bases from V and 5 bases from J, with 15 bases between. Germline CDR1 SEHNR, CDR2 FQNEAQ (reference sequence). The CDR3 length is 14 residues. The CDR3 nucleotides read TGTGCCAGCAGCCGCGGGACACAGAATTATGGCTACACCTTC. Its translation is CASSRGTQNYGYTF.